This T cell receptor beta chain was sequenced in a study of T cells after yellow fever vaccination. Across the whole study: With SMART-Seq v4 Ultra Low Input, the fractions containing low cell numbers were prepared.

The study's findings and limits: The presence of abundant clonotypes contaminating from the bulk population was possible in FACS-sorted repertoires. Post-booster repertoires contained most primary-vaccination clones again (roughly 96% CD4, around 89% CD8). The secondary response showed a weaker magnitude and a faster peak, day 5 versus 15.

This clonotype was observed a few times. Its target is unknown. Germline-derived CDR1 and CDR2 are LGHNA and YSLEER. This CDR3 is 15 amino acids long. Trimming stripped 1 base from V and 8 bases from J, with 14 bases between. Using its own MiXCR run on the 5' RACE reads, TCRdb lists one record per CDR3 protein. The sample carries 250,000 to 400,000 distinct CDR3 sequences, approximately 4.3% recorded once. The sample consisted of PBMCs, taken 15 days after the yellow fever booster vaccination. The receptor was isolated from a young man who received the YFV17D yellow fever vaccine. The chain is built from TRBV4-3 and TRBJ1-4; no clear D gene. The CDR3 spells CASSQAGIPREKLFF. CDR3 nucleotide sequence: TGCGCCAGCAGCCAAGCCGGAATCCCGCGAGAAAAACTGTTTTTT.